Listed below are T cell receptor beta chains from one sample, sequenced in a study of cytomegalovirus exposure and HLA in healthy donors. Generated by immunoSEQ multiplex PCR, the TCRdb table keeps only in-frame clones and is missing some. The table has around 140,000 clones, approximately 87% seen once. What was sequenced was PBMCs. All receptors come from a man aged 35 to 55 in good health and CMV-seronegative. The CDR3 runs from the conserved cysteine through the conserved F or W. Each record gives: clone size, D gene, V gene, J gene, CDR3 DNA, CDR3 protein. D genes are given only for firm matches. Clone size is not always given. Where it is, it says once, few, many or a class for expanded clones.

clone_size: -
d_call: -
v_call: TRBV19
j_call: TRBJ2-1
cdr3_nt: TGTGCCAGTAGTATAGGAGACTCCTCCTACAATGAGCAGTTCTTC
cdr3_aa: CASSIGDSSYNEQFF

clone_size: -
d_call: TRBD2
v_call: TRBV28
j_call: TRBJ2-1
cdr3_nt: TGTGCCAGCAGTTCAGCGGGGGGGTCTTATAATGAGCAGTTCTTC
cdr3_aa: CASSSAGGSYNEQFF

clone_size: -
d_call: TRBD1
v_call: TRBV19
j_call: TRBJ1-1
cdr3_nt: TGTGCCAGTAGAACAGGGGTTAACACTGAAGCTTTCTTT
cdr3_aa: CASRTGVNTEAFF

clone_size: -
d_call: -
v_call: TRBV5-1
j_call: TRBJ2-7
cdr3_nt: TGCGCCAGCAGCTCAACCTCCTCTAGCGTATCACACGAGCAGTACTTC
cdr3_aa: CASSSTSSSVSHEQYF

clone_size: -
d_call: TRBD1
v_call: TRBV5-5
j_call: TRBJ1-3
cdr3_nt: TGTGCCAGCAGCTTGTCCGGGGACAGCACCATATATTTT
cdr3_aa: CASSLSGDSTIYF

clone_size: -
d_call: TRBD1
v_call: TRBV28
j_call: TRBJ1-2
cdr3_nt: TGTGCCAGCAGTCTGACAGGGGACTTGGGAGGCTACACCTTC
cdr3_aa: CASSLTGDLGGYTF

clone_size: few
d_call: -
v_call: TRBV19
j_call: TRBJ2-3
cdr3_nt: TGTGCCAGTAGTAAAGGGACTGTACCAACAGATACGCAGTATTTT
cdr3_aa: CASSKGTVPTDTQYF

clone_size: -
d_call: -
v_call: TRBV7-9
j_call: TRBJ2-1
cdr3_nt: TGTGCCAGCGTAGGGGTGAACAATGAGCAGTTCTTC
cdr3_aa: CASVGVNNEQFF

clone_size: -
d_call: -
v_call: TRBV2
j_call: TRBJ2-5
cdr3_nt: TGTGCCAGCAGCCTCGCGGGGACCCAGTACTTC
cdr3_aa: CASSLAGTQYF

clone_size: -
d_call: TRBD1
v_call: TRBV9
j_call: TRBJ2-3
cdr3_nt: TGTGCCAGCAGCGTGGAGGGACAGGACACAGATACGCAGTATTTT
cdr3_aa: CASSVEGQDTDTQYF

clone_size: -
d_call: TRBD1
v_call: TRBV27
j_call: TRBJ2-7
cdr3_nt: TGTGCCAGCAGCCGGGACAGGGGCTACGAGCAGTACTTC
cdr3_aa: CASSRDRGYEQYF

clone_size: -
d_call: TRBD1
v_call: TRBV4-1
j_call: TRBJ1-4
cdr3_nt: TGCGCCAGCAGCCAAGAGGCAACAGGGGGCGTTGAAAAACTGTTTTTT
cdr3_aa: CASSQEATGGVEKLFF

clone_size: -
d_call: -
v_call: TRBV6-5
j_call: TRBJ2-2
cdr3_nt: TGTGCCAGCAGTTCAGGGGAAGGGGACACCGGGGAGCTGTTTTTT
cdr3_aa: CASSSGEGDTGELFF

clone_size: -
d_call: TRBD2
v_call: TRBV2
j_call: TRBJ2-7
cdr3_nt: TGTGCCAGCAGTGAAGAAGCGGGAGTCTCCTACGAGCAGTACTTC
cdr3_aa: CASSEEAGVSYEQYF

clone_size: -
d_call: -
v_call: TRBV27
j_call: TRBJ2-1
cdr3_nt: TGTGCCAGCAGTTTAAGTACTAGCCACAATGAGCAGTTCTTC
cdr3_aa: CASSLSTSHNEQFF